This TCR beta chain was identified during a study of cytotoxic CD8 clonotypes in ibrutinib-treated CLL. The study, taken as a whole, reports: Against age-matched healthy donors, baseline clonality ran higher and tracked circulating CD8+ T-cell counts.

Method: immunoSEQ multiplex PCR; TCRdb's copy keeps in-frame clones and lacks some. Of 300,000 or so clones listed, around 66% were seen once; the top ten hold 6.3%. On this clone: Its specificity is not known.

The germline V gene encodes CDR1 SGHRS and CDR2 YFSETQ. The CDR3 has 14 residues. V shed 3 bases, J shed 4 bases, and the junction held 6 bases outside the gene matches. The sequence derives from a human donor with chronic lymphocytic leukemia. The chain carries TRBV5-1 and TRBJ1-1; 7 bases fit TRBD1. The source was PBMCs, collected after 36 months of ibrutinib treatment. The CDR3 loop reads CASSYYRGGTEAFF. The CDR3 region has the DNA TGCGCCAGCAGCTACTACAGGGGAGGCACTGAAGCTTTCTTT. The variable domain in full, with the rest retrieved from reference TRBV5-1 and TRBJ1-1, is KAGVTQTPRYLIKTRGQQVTLSCSPISGHRSVSWYQQTPGQGLQFLFEYFSETQRNKGNFPGRFSGRQFSNSRSEMNVSTLELGDSALYLCASSYYRGGTEAFFGQGTRLTVV.